The 31 T cell receptor beta chains listed next were all sequenced from one sample in a study of shared clonotypes between healthy human individuals. Positive CCR7 selection of CD45RO-negative cells yielded the naive CD8 cells, and terminally differentiated effector memory CD45RA+ cells were excluded. Sequencing was performed with immunoSEQ multiplex PCR; in TCRdb, only in-frame clones are kept and a portion is missing. The data hold 2 million to 2.5 million clones, with 93% observed a single time. The sequencing sample was made of naive CD8+ T cells from PBMCs. Every receptor here comes from a man aged 18 to 29 in good health. Some clones in this sample may be carry-over from other donors' samples.

This chain joins TRBV6-1 and TRBJ1-2; TRBD1 might be the D (5 bases). This CDR3 is built from 15 residues. Germline V gene lookup returns CDR1 MNHNS and CDR2 SASEGT. V lost 5 bases to trimming and J lost 6 bases, with 19 bases between them. CDR3 loop: CASSKTYTPGNGYTF. The CDR3, as DNA: TGTGCCAGCAGTAAAACCTACACACCAGGGAATGGCTACACCTTC.

The genes are TRBV2 and TRBJ1-1; tentative D call: TRBD1 (6 bases). Germline V CDR1 and CDR2: SNHLY, FYNNEI. The CDR3 length is 13 residues. V dropped 8 bases and J dropped 1 base, with 11 bases sitting between them. DNA of the CDR3: TGTGCCAGCCAGGGGAGGCGGAACACTGAAGCTTTCTTT. Residues: CASQGRRNTEAFF.

The chain uses TRBV9 and TRBJ2-1; perhaps TRBD2 as D (6 bases). With 3 bases removed from V and 13 bases from J, the gap between germline ends came to 17 bases. Germline V gives CDR1 SGDLS, CDR2 YYNGEE. The CDR3 is made up of 13 amino acids. The CDR3 loop reads CASSELPGLDQFF. The CDR3 DNA reads as TGTGCCAGCAGCGAACTACCGGGACTGGATCAGTTCTTC.

The chain has TRBV10-2 and TRBJ2-1; D gene unclear. Germline loops: CDR1 WSHSY, CDR2 SAAADI. V shed 3 bases and J shed 0 bases, with 12 bases lying between them. The CDR3 loop spans 16 amino acids. The chain's CDR3 is CASSDPSQSSYNEQFF. CDR3 nucleotides: TGCGCCAGCAGTGACCCTTCTCAGAGCTCCTACAATGAGCAGTTCTTC.

This chain links TRBV9 with TRBJ1-1; D ambiguous. CDR1 SGDLS and CDR2 YYNGEE come from the germline V gene. Trimming pared 2 bases from V and 0 bases from J, leaving 14 bases between. The CDR3 covers 16 residues. The CDR3 loop is CASSVASTRMNTEAFF. In DNA form, the CDR3 reads TGTGCCAGCAGCGTTGCGTCGACACGAATGAACACTGAAGCTTTCTTT.

V and J are TRBV5-1 and TRBJ1-2; TRBD1 matches at 7 bases. CDR1 SGHRS and CDR2 YFSETQ come from the germline V gene. Trimming cost V 3 bases and J 4 bases; bases outside gene matches: 6. This CDR3 spans 14 amino acids. This CDR3 is CASSSGTVRYGYTF. The DNA for the CDR3 is TGCGCCAGCAGCTCAGGGACAGTGCGCTATGGCTACACCTTC. The full variable domain, completed using reference TRBV5-1 and TRBJ1-2, is KAGVTQTPRYLIKTRGQQVTLSCSPISGHRSVSWYQQTPGQGLQFLFEYFSETQRNKGNFPGRFSGRQFSNSRSEMNVSTLELGDSALYLCASSSGTVRYGYTFGSGTRLTVV.

V is TRBV7-9 and J is TRBJ2-7; 11 bases agree with TRBD2. The V gene end was trimmed by 5 bases and the J gene end by 3 bases; junction bases not matched to a gene: 3. This CDR3 spans 14 amino acids. The germline V gene has CDR1 SEHNR and CDR2 FQNEAQ (reference sequence). Here the CDR3 reads CASSGTSGGYEQYF. The CDR3 DNA reads TGTGCCAGCAGCGGGACTAGCGGAGGCTACGAGCAGTACTTC.

V usage is TRBV14 and J usage is TRBJ2-2, with D possibly TRBD1 on 5 matching bases. Germline V gene data show CDR1 as SGHDN and CDR2 as FVKESK. The V end lost 1 base, the J end lost 13 bases, and 10 bases lay between the germline ends. The CDR3 has 12 residues. The CDR3: CASSQGAGSLFF. DNA of the CDR3: TGTGCCAGCAGCCAAGGCGCAGGGTCGCTGTTTTTT.

The chain links TRBV9 to TRBJ1-2; perhaps TRBD1 as D (6 bases). This CDR3 has 16 amino acids. Trimming shortened V by 3 bases and J by 4 bases, and 19 bases separated the two germline ends. Germline V lookup: CDR1 SGDLS, CDR2 YYNGEE. In DNA, the CDR3 is TGTGCCAGCAGCGCCAGTTCGGGGGGCTGGAGCTATGGCTACACCTTC. Protein sequence: CASSASSGGWSYGYTF.

In nucleotides, the CDR3 is TGCGCCAGCAGAAAAAAACTAAAATTAGCCGGGACTAGGCCCTACGAGCAGTACTTC. It codes for CASRKKLKLAGTRPYEQYF. The V call is TRBV10-1, the J call TRBJ2-7, with 8 bases that match TRBD2. Germline lookup yields CDR1 WNHNN and CDR2 SYGVQD (reference sequence). V gave up 6 bases and J gave up 2 bases; unmatched junction bases: 21. There are 19 residues in the CDR3.

This chain uses TRBV9 with TRBJ2-7; 9 bases align to TRBD1. CDR3 length: 13 amino acids. The germline V gene has CDR1 SGDLS and CDR2 YYNGEE. V shed 3 bases, J shed 4 bases, and the junction held 2 bases outside the gene matches. CDR3 sequence reads: CASSDGTGYEQYF. The DNA for the CDR3 is TGTGCCAGCAGCGACGGGACAGGGTACGAGCAGTACTTC.

The J gene is TRBJ2-2, the V gene TRBV6-6, with 10 bases that match TRBD2. J gave up 7 bases and V 5 bases, and 4 bases lay outside the gene matches. The length of the CDR3 is 14 residues. From germline, CDR1 is MNHNY and CDR2 SVGAGI (reference sequence). The CDR3 nucleotides read TGTGCCAGCAGTCAACTAGCGGGACACGGGGAGCTGTTTTTT. Protein: CASSQLAGHGELFF.

Regarding this clone: At the DNA level, this CDR3 is encoded by other sequences in the same sample as well. This sequence joins TRBV7-9 and TRBJ2-3; D is ambiguous. The CDR3 runs 12 residues. Germline CDR1 SEHNR, CDR2 FQNEAQ (reference sequence). Between the trimmed V and J ends, which lost 4 bases and 3 bases, there was a span of 5 bases. CDR3 protein: CASSSGTDTQYF. In DNA form, the CDR3 reads TGTGCCAGCAGCTCCGGTACAGATACGCAGTATTTT.

In the case of this clone: Being one base from a much bigger clone, this may be a read error. Other DNA sequences of this sample code for an identical CDR3. V gene TRBV28 combines with J gene TRBJ2-7; no clear D. The CDR3 is 11 amino acids. The V and J ends lost 6 bases and 2 bases respectively, with 5 bases between them. In germline, CDR1 is MDHEN, CDR2 SYDVKM. The CDR3 nucleotides read TGTGCCAGCAGCTCAGCCTACGAGCAGTACTTC. It codes for CASSSAYEQYF.

This clone has more than one count but fewer than ten. The chain links TRBV14 to TRBJ1-3; TRBD1 is a possible D gene (5 bases). Germline CDR1 reads SGHDN; CDR2 reads FVKESK. V was cut by 1 base and J by 3 bases, with 10 bases left in between. The CDR3 is made up of 15 amino acids. The CDR3 is CASSQAGIFGNTIYF. CDR3 DNA: TGTGCCAGCAGCCAAGCAGGGATTTTTGGAAACACCATATATTTT.

The V and J genes are TRBV7-9 and TRBJ2-1; D possibly corresponds to TRBD2 (6 bases). The V end was cut by 1 base, the J end by 8 bases, with 27 bases between. CDR1 SEHNR and CDR2 FQNEAQ come from the germline V gene (reference sequence). CDR3 size: 19 residues. The CDR3 spells CASSLGHLSGDHLIHEQFF. The CDR3 coding sequence is TGTGCCAGCAGCTTAGGGCACTTATCGGGGGACCATCTCATCCATGAGCAGTTCTTC.

This chain links TRBV9 with TRBJ1-2, with TRBD1 matching over 7 bases. After removal of 3 bases from V and 4 bases from J, the junction contained 6 bases not matched to a gene. There are 14 residues in the CDR3. The germline gives CDR1 SGDLS, CDR2 YYNGEE. This CDR3 is CASSARQGIYGYTF. The CDR3 DNA sequence: TGTGCCAGCAGCGCTAGACAGGGTATCTATGGCTACACCTTC.

In regard to this clone: The sample holds other DNA sequences that translate to the same CDR3. The V call is TRBV27, the J call TRBJ2-7; no definite D call. Between the trimmed V and J ends, which lost 6 bases and 3 bases, there was a span of 12 bases. CDR1 MNHEY and CDR2 SMNVEV come from the germline V gene (reference sequence). There are 13 residues in the CDR3. The CDR3 region is CASSPGADYEQYF. In DNA, the CDR3 is TGTGCCAGCAGCCCCGGAGCAGACTACGAGCAGTACTTC.

This clone was detected only once. The rearrangement joins TRBV7-3 to TRBJ2-3; 7 nucleotides align to TRBD2. V trimming: 2 bases; J trimming: 0 bases; junction bases outside the gene matches: 5. The length of the CDR3 is 16 residues. Germline CDR1 reads SGHTA; CDR2 reads FQGTGA. Written as DNA, the CDR3 is TGTGCCAGCAGCTTAGTGGATAGCGGGAGCACAGATACGCAGTATTTT. Translating gives CASSLVDSGSTDTQYF.

This sequence joins TRBV27 and TRBJ1-1; D gene unclear. V lost 2 bases and J lost 3, with 16 bases in between. The germline V gene has CDR1 MNHEY and CDR2 SMNVEV (reference sequence). This CDR3 is 16 amino acids long. CDR3 sequence: CASSLGKGSGYTEAFF. CDR3 sequence (DNA): TGTGCCAGCAGTTTAGGAAAGGGAAGTGGGTACACTGAAGCTTTCTTT.

The chain combines TRBV4-2 with TRBJ2-7; no clear D. Germline CDR1 LGHNA, CDR2 YNFKEQ. Deletions cut 2 bases from V and 1 base from J, with 9 bases between. The CDR3 is 14 residues long. The CDR3 protein is CASSQISESYEQYF. The CDR3 nucleotides are TGTGCCAGCAGCCAAATTTCAGAATCCTACGAGCAGTACTTC.

This clone was picked up a small number of times. The V and J genes are TRBV2 and TRBJ1-1; D uncertain. CDR3 size: 11 residues. The germline V gene has CDR1 SNHLY and CDR2 FYNNEI. V lost 9 bases and J lost 1, with 6 bases in between. Here the CDR3 reads CARRGNTEAFF. Here the CDR3 DNA reads TGTGCCAGACGGGGGAACACTGAAGCTTTCTTT.

The chain joins TRBV7-3 to TRBJ2-1, with D maybe TRBD1 (7 bases). Germline CDR1 SGHTA, CDR2 FQGTGA. V was shortened by 5 bases and J by 3 bases, with 14 bases between the two germline ends. The CDR3 length is 15 residues. The DNA for the CDR3 is TGTGCCAGCAGCGCTCAGGGGGGTCGCTACAATGAGCAGTTCTTC. It translates to CASSAQGGRYNEQFF.

DNA for the CDR3: TGTGCCAGCAGCGTAGCGGTAGGGGCCAGTTTCTATGGCTACACCTTC. Translated: CASSVAVGASFYGYTF. The V and J genes are TRBV9 and TRBJ1-2; tentatively, D is TRBD1 (5 bases). The length of the CDR3 is 16 residues. Germline V gene lookup returns CDR1 SGDLS and CDR2 YYNGEE. V shed 0 bases and J shed 4 bases, with 16 bases lying between them.

The CDR3 DNA reads as TGTGCCAGCAGCTACCGGACGGAACAGGGCATTCAGTACTTC. Translation gives CASSYRTEQGIQYF. The chain links TRBV13 to TRBJ2-4; D is possibly TRBD1 (6 bases). V was shortened by 4 bases and J by 9 bases, with 16 bases between the two germline ends. Germline V gene data show CDR1 as PRHDT and CDR2 as FYEKMQ (reference sequence). The CDR3 contains 14 residues.

This chain connects TRBV6-1 to TRBJ2-1; 10 bases fit TRBD1. There are 15 residues in the CDR3. CDR1 is MNHNS and CDR2 is SASEGT in the germline V gene. The ends lost 2 bases at V and 11 bases at J; junction bases unmatched: 9. Here the CDR3 DNA reads TGTGCCAGCAGTGAAATTTTCGGAGACAGGGGGCAGCAGTTCTTC. This gives the protein CASSEIFGDRGQQFF.

The chain has TRBV6-6 and TRBJ2-7; TRBD1 is a possible D gene (6 bases). Germline CDR1 reads MNHNY; CDR2 reads SVGAGI (reference sequence). The CDR3 is 16 amino acids. Trimming stripped 2 bases from V and 0 bases from J, with 14 bases between. The CDR3 protein is CASSYLRTASSYEQYF. The DNA of the CDR3 is TGTGCCAGCAGTTACCTACGGACAGCGAGCTCCTACGAGCAGTACTTC.

The chain couples TRBV6-5 to TRBJ2-1; D not resolved. CDR1 MNHEY and CDR2 SVGAGI come from the germline V gene. V was clipped by 6 bases and J by 4 bases, with 10 bases between them. The CDR3 runs 13 residues. This chain's CDR3 is CASRPGLYNEQFF. In nucleotides, the CDR3 is TGTGCCAGCAGACCCGGCCTGTACAATGAGCAGTTCTTC.

The chain combines TRBV7-3 with TRBJ1-1, with no clear D. V lost 5 bases, J lost 0 bases, and 10 bases lay in between. Germline values: CDR1 SGHTA, CDR2 FQGTGA. The CDR3 is made up of 14 amino acids. In DNA, the CDR3 is TGTGCCAGCAGCGCCGATCGCATGAACACTGAAGCTTTCTTT. Translating gives CASSADRMNTEAFF. Full variable domain (rest looked up from reference TRBV7-3 and TRBJ1-1): GAGVSQTPSNKVTEKGKYVELRCDPISGHTALYWYRQSLGQGPEFLIYFQGTGAADDSGLPNDRFFAVRPEGSVSTLKIQRTERGDSAVYLCASSADRMNTEAFFGQGTRLTVV.

Details on this clone: The sample holds other DNA sequences that translate to the same CDR3. This chain uses TRBV15 with TRBJ1-1, with D perhaps TRBD1 (5 bases). Trimming took off 5 bases at V and 1 base at J, with 8 bases between the two ends. The CDR3 runs 13 residues. The V gene's germline CDR1 is LNHNV and CDR2 YYDKDF (reference sequence). The CDR3, as DNA: TGTGCCACCAGCCGGGGGGAGAACACTGAAGCTTTCTTT. Its protein is CATSRGENTEAFF.

There are a few counts of this clone. V and J are TRBV5-1 and TRBJ1-1; 7 nucleotides match TRBD1. V shed 4 bases, J shed 7 bases, and the junction held 7 bases outside the gene matches. Germline CDR1 is SGHRS and CDR2 is YFSETQ. CDR3 length: 13 amino acids. CDR3 residues: CASSVTGTNEAFF. The CDR3 DNA sequence: TGCGCCAGCAGCGTGACAGGGACCAATGAAGCTTTCTTT.